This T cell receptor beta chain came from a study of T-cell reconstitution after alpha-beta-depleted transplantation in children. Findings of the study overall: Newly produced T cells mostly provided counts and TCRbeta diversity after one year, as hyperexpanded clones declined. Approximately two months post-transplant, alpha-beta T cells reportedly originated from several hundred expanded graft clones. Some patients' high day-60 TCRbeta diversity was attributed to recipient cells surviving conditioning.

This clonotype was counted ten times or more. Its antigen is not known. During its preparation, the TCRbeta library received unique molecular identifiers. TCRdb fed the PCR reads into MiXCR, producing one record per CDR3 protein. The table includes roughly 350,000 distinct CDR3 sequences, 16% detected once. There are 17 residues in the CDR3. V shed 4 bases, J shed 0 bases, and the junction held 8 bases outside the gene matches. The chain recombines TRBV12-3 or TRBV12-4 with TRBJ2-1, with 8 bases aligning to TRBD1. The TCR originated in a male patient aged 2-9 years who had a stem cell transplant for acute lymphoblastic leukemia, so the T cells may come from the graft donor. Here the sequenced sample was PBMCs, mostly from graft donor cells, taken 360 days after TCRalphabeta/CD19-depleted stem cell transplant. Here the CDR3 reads CASSSVFGQGSYNEQFF. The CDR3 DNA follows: TGTGCCAGCAGTTCAGTGTTTGGACAGGGCTCCTACAATGAGCAGTTCTTC.